A selection of T cell receptor beta chains follows, all from one sample in a study of blood T cells in healthy people across ages. TCRdb recomputed calls from the 5' RACE reads with MiXCR, one row per CDR3 protein. This table has about 640,000 distinct CDR3 sequences, 40% to 45% appearing once. The sample consisted of blood. The receptors were gathered from a man older than 75 in good health. CDR3s leave out the opening cysteine and the closing phenylalanine or tryptophan.

V gene: TRBV7-6
J gene: TRBJ1-4
CDR3 protein: ASSLAGTGGEKLF

V gene: TRBV7-3
J gene: TRBJ2-7
CDR3 protein: ASSAPPSYEQY

V gene: TRBV30
J gene: TRBJ1-2
CDR3 protein: AWSFQGRYGYT

V gene: TRBV4-3
J gene: TRBJ2-7
CDR3 protein: ASSQDLRDRSYEQY

V gene: TRBV3-1
J gene: TRBJ2-5
CDR3 protein: ASSQSRTETQY

V gene: TRBV7-2
J gene: TRBJ2-7
CDR3 protein: ASSLPGTSSYEQY

V gene: TRBV20-1
J gene: TRBJ1-2
CDR3 protein: SALPGGAYGYT

V gene: TRBV20-1
J gene: TRBJ2-1
CDR3 protein: SARDLLAGVHNEQF

V gene: TRBV5-1
J gene: TRBJ1-1
CDR3 protein: ASSSGTDYTEAF

V gene: TRBV7-2
J gene: TRBJ2-6
CDR3 protein: ASSFTSGSGANVLT

V gene: TRBV4-2
J gene: TRBJ2-7
CDR3 protein: ASSQDVADYEQY

V gene: TRBV29-1
J gene: TRBJ2-5
CDR3 protein: SYRGGGGETQY

V gene: TRBV6-5
J gene: TRBJ2-3
CDR3 protein: ASSSPLAGLKDTQY

V gene: TRBV5-1
J gene: TRBJ2-7
CDR3 protein: ASSLVVSPYEQY

V gene: TRBV20-1
J gene: TRBJ1-1
CDR3 protein: STNRNTEAF

V gene: TRBV29-1
J gene: TRBJ1-2
CDR3 protein: SVDSGRLGYT

V gene: TRBV29-1
J gene: TRBJ2-4
CDR3 protein: SVAGGAGTKNIQY

V gene: TRBV11-2
J gene: TRBJ2-7
CDR3 protein: ASSLDPRAYEQY

V gene: TRBV9
J gene: TRBJ2-1
CDR3 protein: ASSIGAGLAGGYNEQF

V gene: TRBV6-1
J gene: TRBJ2-3
CDR3 protein: ASRGTSGGPDTQY

V gene: TRBV12-3/TRBV12-4
J gene: TRBJ2-7
CDR3 protein: ASSGGTGYEQY

V gene: TRBV15
J gene: TRBJ2-5
CDR3 protein: ATSRDQTRNEQY

V gene: TRBV7-9
J gene: TRBJ2-5
CDR3 protein: ASTLWGETQY

V gene: TRBV9
J gene: TRBJ1-6
CDR3 protein: ASGDVQASPLH

V gene: TRBV7-2
J gene: TRBJ1-2
CDR3 protein: ASSVDSSERGYT

V gene: TRBV7-2
J gene: TRBJ2-5
CDR3 protein: ASSSYGQQETQY

V gene: TRBV20-1
J gene: TRBJ2-5
CDR3 protein: SARGGGKGGETQY

V gene: TRBV7-2
J gene: NA
CDR3 protein: ATGHDRYEQY

V gene: TRBV29-1
J gene: TRBJ1-1
CDR3 protein: SVYREINTEAF

V gene: TRBV7-2
J gene: TRBJ2-7
CDR3 protein: ASSRQGANLNEQY

V gene: TRBV9
J gene: TRBJ2-2
CDR3 protein: ASSVNHGTGELF

V gene: TRBV7-2
J gene: TRBJ2-5
CDR3 protein: ASSFGRTLQETQY

V gene: TRBV7-2
J gene: TRBJ1-6
CDR3 protein: ASSWGSSYNSPLH

V gene: TRBV6-1
J gene: TRBJ2-7
CDR3 protein: ASSRKAGTSERRRGVEQY

V gene: TRBV6-2/TRBV6-3
J gene: NA
CDR3 protein: ASTIDTSPSEQY

V gene: TRBV20-1
J gene: NA
CDR3 protein: SARGERQETQY

V gene: TRBV29-1
J gene: TRBJ2-2
CDR3 protein: SVEAPTTGGPGELF

V gene: TRBV7-2
J gene: TRBJ2-3
CDR3 protein: ASSWDPTDTQY

V gene: TRBV24-1
J gene: TRBJ2-3
CDR3 protein: ATSDLVTDTQY

V gene: TRBV2
J gene: TRBJ2-5
CDR3 protein: ASSTDQGQETQY

V gene: TRBV20-1
J gene: TRBJ2-3
CDR3 protein: GATPGTDTQY

V gene: TRBV25-1
J gene: TRBJ2-7
CDR3 protein: ASSNPGTGGYEQY

V gene: TRBV19
J gene: TRBJ2-3
CDR3 protein: ASTQKGWVTDTQY

V gene: TRBV29-1
J gene: TRBJ2-7
CDR3 protein: SVEGWTGGHEQY

V gene: TRBV27
J gene: TRBJ2-7
CDR3 protein: ASSLFSPSTGEQY

V gene: TRBV6-2/TRBV6-3
J gene: TRBJ2-5
CDR3 protein: ASSYDRVIQETQY

V gene: TRBV20-1
J gene: TRBJ1-6
CDR3 protein: SASRDRGSYNSPLH

V gene: TRBV20-1
J gene: TRBJ1-1
CDR3 protein: SASRGYRDGGNTEAF

V gene: TRBV6-2/TRBV6-3
J gene: TRBJ2-5
CDR3 protein: ASGRTGLSEETQY

V gene: TRBV9
J gene: TRBJ2-1
CDR3 protein: ASSSKASGWDLTYNEQF

V gene: TRBV28
J gene: TRBJ2-3
CDR3 protein: ASSFEGRTDTQY

V gene: TRBV7-2
J gene: TRBJ2-7
CDR3 protein: ASSLAYSGSLYEQY

V gene: TRBV27
J gene: TRBJ1-1
CDR3 protein: ASSLRDRVAEAF

V gene: TRBV24-1
J gene: TRBJ2-5
CDR3 protein: ATSDRGQGIGETQY